Shown below are 21 T cell receptor beta chains from a single sample sequenced in a study of T-cell reconstitution after alpha-beta-depleted transplantation in children. Unique molecular identifiers were incorporated when the TCRbeta library was constructed. TCRdb itself ran the PCR reads through MiXCR, one entry per CDR3 protein. Counted here are hundreds of thousands of distinct CDR3 sequences, roughly 13% occurring once; the ten biggest clones make up 2.2%. Source: PBMCs, mostly from graft donor cells, taken 360 days after TCRalphabeta/CD19-depleted stem cell transplant. All receptors come from a male patient between 5 and 17 years old who had a stem cell transplant for acute myeloid leukemia, so the T cells may come from the graft donor.

The chain is built from TRBV7-3 and TRBJ2-3, with 9 bases that match TRBD2. Germline V gene lookup returns CDR1 SGHTA and CDR2 FQGTGA. V gave up 5 bases and J gave up 5 bases; unmatched junction bases: 8. This CDR3 contains 15 residues. CDR3: CASSKTSGRGDTQYF. CDR3 nucleotide sequence: TGTGCCAGCAGCAAGACTAGCGGTAGGGGAGATACGCAGTATTTT.

This rearrangement joins TRBV25-1 to TRBJ1-6; no reliable D call. In germline, CDR1 is MGHDK, CDR2 SYGVNS. V was clipped by 8 bases and J by 1 base, with 12 bases between them. The CDR3 spans 15 residues. The CDR3 DNA reads as TGTGCCAGCTCCGTGGGAGGGTCCTATAATTCACCCCTCCACTTT. Its translation is CASSVGGSYNSPLHF.

This clonotype was counted between two and nine times. CDR3: CASSPKPGTSGVNTGELFF. DNA for the CDR3: TGCGCCAGCAGCCCTAAGCCAGGGACTAGCGGAGTGAACACCGGGGAGCTGTTTTTT. This chain joins TRBV5-1 and TRBJ2-2; 11 bases match TRBD2. CDR3 length equals 19 residues. CDR1 is SGHRS, CDR2 YFSETQ, per germline. Unmatched junction bases numbered 12, after V lost 4 bases and J lost 1 base.

The chain has TRBV4-3 and TRBJ2-7, with a possible D match to TRBD2 (6 bases). The CDR3 totals 15 residues. From germline, CDR1 is LGHNA and CDR2 YSLEER. V was trimmed by 5 bases and J by 0 bases, leaving 14 bases between them. CDR3 sequence: CASSSGAGSSYEQYF. The CDR3 region has the DNA TGCGCCAGCAGCTCTGGGGCGGGAAGCTCCTACGAGCAGTACTTC.

The chain has TRBV19 and TRBJ1-5; D is undetermined. V was cut by 2 bases and J by 2 bases, with 7 bases left in between. The length of the CDR3 is 14 residues. CDR1 and CDR2 (germline): LNHDA, SQIVND (reference sequence). The DNA for the CDR3 is TGTGCCAGTAGTATAAGCAAGGGCAATCAGCCCCAGCATTTT. Translating gives CASSISKGNQPQHF.

The chain carries TRBV28 and TRBJ2-3; D call uncertain. The ends were cut back, 2 bases at V and 4 bases at J, with 7 bases in the middle. This CDR3 has 13 residues. Germline lookup yields CDR1 MDHEN and CDR2 SYDVKM. The CDR3 loop is CASSLDQSDTQYF. The CDR3 DNA is TGTGCCAGCAGTTTAGACCAGTCAGATACGCAGTATTTT.

The genes are TRBV6-2 or TRBV6-3 and TRBJ1-5; D gene ambiguous. In germline, CDR1 is MNHEY, CDR2 SVGEGT. The V end was cut by 4 bases, the J end by 6 bases, with 10 bases between. The CDR3 covers 13 residues. The CDR3 bases are TGTGCCAGCAGTTCGGGTAGAGCTCAGCCCCAGCATTTT. Protein product: CASSSGRAQPQHF.

This clonotype was counted a few times. The V call is TRBV9, the J call TRBJ2-1; 13 bases are a match to TRBD2. Trimming removed 3 bases from V and 8 bases from J; junction bases left unmatched: 8. Germline V gives CDR1 SGDLS, CDR2 YYNGEE. This CDR3 spans 16 amino acids. The CDR3 coding sequence is TGTGCCAGCAGCGAGGGGACTAGCGGGATATTCGATGAGCAGTTCTTC. This encodes CASSEGTSGIFDEQFF.

In its sample, this clonotype was seen many times. The chain combines TRBV7-9 with TRBJ2-1; tentatively, D is TRBD1 (6 bases). Deletions cut 5 bases from V and 8 bases from J, with 19 bases between. The germline gives CDR1 SEHNR, CDR2 FQNEAQ (reference sequence). The CDR3 extends over 15 amino acids. CDR3 bases: TGTGCCAGCAGCCTTAGGGACACCCCTGGGGATGAGCAGTTCTTC. Amino acid sequence: CASSLRDTPGDEQFF.

The rearrangement uses TRBV28 and TRBJ1-1; 9 bases are shared with TRBD1. CDR3 length: 14 amino acids. Germline V gene data show CDR1 as MDHEN and CDR2 as SYDVKM. The J segment lost 7 bases and the V segment lost 5 bases, leaving 8 bases of the junction unmatched. In DNA, the CDR3 is TGTGCCAGCAGTCCCGGACAGGGGTTCGTTGAAGCTTTCTTT. Translating it yields CASSPGQGFVEAFF.

The chain has TRBV20-1 and TRBJ1-1; unclear D gene. Germline assignment: CDR1 DFQATT and CDR2 SNEGSKA (reference sequence). This CDR3 region has 10 residues. Deletions cut 7 bases from V and 5 bases from J, with 8 bases between. The CDR3 DNA reads TGCAGTGTAGAGAGGACTGAAGCTTTCTTT. Protein product: CSVERTEAFF.

CDR3 nucleotide sequence: TGCGCCAGCAGCCAGGGTCAGGGTGACCCCTACGAGCAGTACTTC. Its protein is CASSQGQGDPYEQYF. This chain links TRBV4-3 with TRBJ2-7, with a weak D call TRBD1 (5 bases). Germline loops: CDR1 LGHNA, CDR2 YSLEER. V was clipped by 3 bases and J by 2 bases, with 14 bases between them. This CDR3 is built from 15 residues.

The table lists this clonotype with many counts. The chain joins TRBV15 to TRBJ2-7; D is possibly TRBD2 (5 bases). The CDR3 sequence is 15 residues long. Trimming shortened V by 1 base and J by 4 bases, and 14 bases separated the two germline ends. The germline CDR1 and CDR2 sequences are LNHNV and YYDKDF (reference sequence). The CDR3 nucleotides read TGTGCCACCAGCAGAGCGACTATTCCCCCGTACGAGCAGTACTTC. Protein: CATSRATIPPYEQYF. The entire variable domain, with the rest obtained from reference TRBV15 and TRBJ2-7, is as follows: DAMVIQNPRYQVTQFGKPVTLSCSQTLNHNVMYWYQQKSSQAPKLLFHYYDKDFNNEADTPDNFQSRRPNTSFCFLDIRSPGLGDTAMYLCATSRATIPPYEQYFGPGTRLTVT.

The V and J genes are TRBV7-9 and TRBJ2-5, with 7 bases identical to TRBD2. With V trimmed by 5 bases and J by 3 bases, 3 bases remained unmatched. The CDR3 is 13 amino acids. Germline CDR1 is SEHNR and CDR2 is FQNEAQ (reference sequence). The CDR3 nucleotides are TGTGCCAGCAGCCACAGCGGGAAAGAGACCCAGTACTTC. Protein: CASSHSGKETQYF.

This chain connects TRBV20-1 to TRBJ2-2, with D possibly TRBD2 on 6 matching bases. The CDR3 is 15 residues long. The germline V gene has CDR1 DFQATT and CDR2 SNEGSKA (reference sequence). With 3 bases removed from V and 0 bases from J, the gap between germline ends came to 11 bases. This CDR3 is CSASPSVANTGELFF. DNA for the CDR3: TGCAGTGCTAGTCCTAGCGTCGCGAACACCGGGGAGCTGTTTTTT.

This clonotype showed up just a few times. The chain links TRBV7-2 to TRBJ2-2; D unclear. This CDR3 is built from 16 residues. Germline loops: CDR1 SGHTA, CDR2 FQGNSA. With 0 bases removed from V and 3 bases from J, the gap between germline ends came to 11 bases. The CDR3 sequence is CASSLAPSIHTGELFF. CDR3 nucleotides: TGTGCCAGCAGCTTAGCCCCGAGCATTCACACCGGGGAGCTGTTTTTT.

This clonotype showed up just a few times. The chain links TRBV3-1 to TRBJ2-7; 11 bases align to TRBD2. Unmatched junction bases numbered 18, after V lost 5 bases and J lost 3 bases. CDR1 is LGHDT, CDR2 YNNKEL, per germline (reference sequence). This CDR3 is built from 19 residues. The CDR3, as DNA: TGTGCCAGCAGCTCGGGCGTTCGACTAGCGGGACCTCCGGTCTACGAGCAGTACTTC. Protein product: CASSSGVRLAGPPVYEQYF.

This clonotype has only a few counts. The rearrangement uses TRBV20-1 and TRBJ2-7, with TRBD2 identical over 9 bases. This CDR3 has 14 residues. V shed 5 bases and J 1 base; nucleotides not matched to a gene: 6. Germline CDR1 and CDR2: DFQATT and SNEGSKA (reference sequence). CDR3 loop: CSAPGLAGSYEQYF. CDR3 in DNA: TGCAGTGCTCCCGGTCTAGCGGGGTCCTACGAGCAGTACTTC.

The genes are TRBV7-2 and TRBJ2-4; TRBD1 matches at 7 bases. This CDR3 has 17 amino acids. V shed 0 bases and J 0 bases; nucleotides not matched to a gene: 5. Germline V gene sequence: CDR1 SGHTA, CDR2 FQGNSA. CDR3 DNA: TGTGCCAGCAGCTTAGCGACAGGGCCCCTAGCCAAAAACATTCAGTACTTC. Its protein is CASSLATGPLAKNIQYF.

The chain recombines TRBV3-1 with TRBJ2-7; D ambiguous. V gave up 0 bases and J gave up 9 bases, with 12 bases separating them. In germline, CDR1 is LGHDT, CDR2 YNNKEL (reference sequence). This CDR3 region has 13 residues. The CDR3 DNA follows: TGTGCCAGCAGCCAAGATACGGCCCCGTGGCAGTACTTC. This translates into CASSQDTAPWQYF.

The rearrangement uses TRBV7-6 and TRBJ2-7; unclear D gene. Germline V gene lookup returns CDR1 SGHVS and CDR2 FNYEAQ. This CDR3 contains 18 residues. Deletions cut 1 base from V and 0 bases from J, with 19 bases between. The CDR3 region is CASSLERPPSLGSYEQYF. The CDR3 DNA reads TGTGCCAGCAGCTTAGAAAGGCCTCCCTCTTTGGGCTCCTACGAGCAGTACTTC.